Listed below are T cell receptor beta chains from one sample, sequenced in a study of cytomegalovirus exposure and HLA in healthy donors. The method was immunoSEQ multiplex PCR; TCRdb's version includes in-frame clones alone and lacks a portion of them. The profile shows fewer than 250,000 clones, approximately 82% of them singletons. Sequenced sample: PBMCs. These receptors were obtained from a man between 18 and 29 years old in good health and CMV-seronegative. Both conserved end residues are trimmed from each CDR3.

TRBV7-7	TRBJ2-1	ASSSGTTRGDEQF
TRBV2	TRBJ1-5	ASRKGQGAWQPQH
TRBV7-9	TRBJ1-1	ASSSRPLLLGEAF
TRBV5-1	TRBJ2-1	ASSPPGALAAGNEQF
TRBV27	TRBJ2-1	ASSTWTSGRPHEQF
TRBV18	TRBJ2-5	ASSPPGRRETQY
TRBV5-6	NA	ASSLADQREGYEQY
TRBV7-8	NA	ASSLGLDRAGEQY
TRBV27	TRBJ2-3	ASSNPGGADTQY
TRBV6-5	TRBJ2-7	ASSTHGKVREQY
TRBV9	TRBJ1-2	ASSVGAGTEGYT
TRBV4-2	TRBJ1-1	ASSQGTGLGLTEAF
TRBV19	TRBJ1-5	ASSRGGTGSNQPQH
TRBV18	TRBJ2-3	ASSGRDRPLGDTQY
TRBV28	TRBJ1-1	ASSSRGRTSTEAF
TRBV11-2	TRBJ1-4	ASSPWTGLATNEKLF
TRBV7-8	TRBJ1-6	ASSLAPRGGDYNSPLH
TRBV5-6	TRBJ2-4	ASSLGAGADKNIQY
TRBV6-1	TRBJ1-3	ASPGGSSGNTIY
TRBV7-9	TRBJ1-4	ASSLLAGTASFGDEKLF
TRBV4-2	TRBJ2-1	ASSQADSANEQF
TRBV7-9	TRBJ2-4	ASSFGSGSGKNIQY
TRBV9	TRBJ2-2	ASSDTGTEGTGELF
TRBV6-5	TRBJ1-3	ASSRGSGNTIY
TRBV19	TRBJ1-5	ASSTRDRGVIIDQPQH
TRBV5-4	TRBJ1-6	ASSLGYGSSPLH
TRBV5-1	TRBJ1-2	ASNWAGGSDYGYT
TRBV5-1	TRBJ2-5	ASSSGLAPETQY